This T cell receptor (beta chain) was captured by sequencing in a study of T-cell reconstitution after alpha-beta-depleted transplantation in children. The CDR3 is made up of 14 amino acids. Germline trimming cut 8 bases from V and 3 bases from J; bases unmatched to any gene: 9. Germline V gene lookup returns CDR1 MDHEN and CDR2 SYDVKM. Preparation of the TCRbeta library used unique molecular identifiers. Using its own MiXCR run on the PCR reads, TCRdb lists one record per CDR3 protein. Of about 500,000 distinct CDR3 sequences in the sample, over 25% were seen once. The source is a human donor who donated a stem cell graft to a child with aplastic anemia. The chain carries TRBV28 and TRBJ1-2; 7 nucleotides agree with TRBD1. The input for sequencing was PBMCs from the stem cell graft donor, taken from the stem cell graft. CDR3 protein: CASGPTGNDYGYTF. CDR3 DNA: TGTGCCAGCGGTCCGACAGGGAACGACTATGGCTACACCTTC.